These 3 T cell receptor beta chains share one sample of origin, sequenced in a study of T cell responses to AZD1222 COVID-19 vaccine. The assay was immunoSEQ multiplex PCR, and TCRdb's table has in-frame clones only and misses some. Here the sample spans roughly 200,000 clones, just under 95% being singletons. Source: peripheral blood, taken 28 days after the second dose of the MenACWY control vaccine. The receptors were sampled from an adult who received the MenACWY meningococcal vaccine as a control.

The chain is built from TRBV7-2 and TRBJ1-1, with D uncertain. This CDR3 has 13 residues. Looked up from germline, CDR1 is SGHTA and CDR2 is FQGNSA. Trimming removed 5 bases at V and 2 bases at J, with 9 bases between. The CDR3 here is CASSPIPNTEAFF. The DNA of the CDR3 is TGTGCCAGCAGCCCCATACCTAACACTGAAGCTTTCTTT.

The chain joins TRBV15 to TRBJ1-1; 8 bases map to TRBD1. This CDR3 region has 14 residues. J gave up 5 bases and V 3 bases, and 5 bases lay outside the gene matches. Germline lookup yields CDR1 LNHNV and CDR2 YYDKDF (reference sequence). CDR3 loop: CATSRTGVWTEAFF. In nucleotides, the CDR3 is TGTGCCACCAGCAGGACAGGGGTTTGGACTGAAGCTTTCTTT. The full variable domain, its missing parts supplied by reference TRBV15 and TRBJ1-1, is DAMVIQNPRYQVTQFGKPVTLSCSQTLNHNVMYWYQQKSSQAPKLLFHYYDKDFNNEADTPDNFQSRRPNTSFCFLDIRSPGLGDTAMYLCATSRTGVWTEAFFGQGTRLTVV.

The chain joins TRBV7-2 to TRBJ1-2, with a tentative D call TRBD1 (6 bases). Germline loops: CDR1 SGHTA, CDR2 FQGNSA. The V and J ends lost 1 base and 8 bases respectively, with 17 bases between them. The CDR3 has 15 residues. CDR3 sequence: CASSLVQGAAEGYTF. DNA of the CDR3: TGTGCCAGCAGCTTAGTACAGGGAGCGGCGGAGGGCTACACCTTC.